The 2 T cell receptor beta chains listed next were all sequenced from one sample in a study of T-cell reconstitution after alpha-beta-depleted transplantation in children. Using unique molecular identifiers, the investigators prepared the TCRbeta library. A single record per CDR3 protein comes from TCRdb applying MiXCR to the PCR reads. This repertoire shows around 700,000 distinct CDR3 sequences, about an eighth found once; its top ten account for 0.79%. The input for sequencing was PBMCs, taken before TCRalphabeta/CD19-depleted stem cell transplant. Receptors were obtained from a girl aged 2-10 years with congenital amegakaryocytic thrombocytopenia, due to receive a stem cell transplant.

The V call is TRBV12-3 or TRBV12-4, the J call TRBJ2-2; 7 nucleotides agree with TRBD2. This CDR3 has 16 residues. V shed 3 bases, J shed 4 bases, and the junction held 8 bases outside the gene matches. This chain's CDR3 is CASSFAGDLSTGELFF. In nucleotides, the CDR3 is TGTGCCAGCAGTTTTGCGGGGGACTTATCCACCGGGGAGCTGTTTTTT.

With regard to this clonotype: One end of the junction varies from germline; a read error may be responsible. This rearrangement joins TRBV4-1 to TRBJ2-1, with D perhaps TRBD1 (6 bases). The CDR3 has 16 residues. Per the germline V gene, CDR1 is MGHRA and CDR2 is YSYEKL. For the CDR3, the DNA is TGCGCCAGCGGCCAAGGGTCGACAGGCGGGTCAGGCACCCAGTTCTTC. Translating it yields CASGQGSTGGSGTQFF.